This TCR beta chain was found in a study of Graves' ophthalmopathy and Graves' hyperthyroidism. Excluded: other autoimmune disease, uncontrolled infection, pregnancy or lactation. Investigators amplified TCR beta CDR3 regions from RNA transcripts. Investigators did first-round RT-PCR with HTBI primers, then second-round multiplex PCR. TCRdb re-called the multiplex PCR reads with MiXCR, one entry per CDR3 protein. The table includes more than 550,000 distinct CDR3 sequences, about two fifths detected once. This clonotype showed up just once. The receptor was derived from an adult man with Graves' ophthalmopathy. Sequencing was performed on peripheral blood.

CDR3 coding DNA: TGTGCCAGCGTTGTAAGGCAGTACCAAGAGACCCAGTACTTC. Translated: CASVVRQYQETQYF. The rearrangement uses TRBV25-1 and TRBJ2-5; no clear D gene. V lost 8 bases and J lost 0, with 13 bases in between. Germline assignment: CDR1 MGHDK and CDR2 SYGVNS. The CDR3 length is 14 residues.